This T cell receptor (beta chain) is from a study of long-term antiretroviral therapy in people with HIV. At the level of the study: It was about a decade before the 2015 immediate-ART recommendation that the earliest samples were taken. Study results and limitations: ART preceded a rise in diversity that nonetheless stayed lower than in transplant donor controls. All time points showed a repertoire dominated by clones expanded before ART. Compared with controls, HIV repertoires showed narrower CDR3 length ranges.

The sample holds a few counts of this clone. Its antigen remains unidentified. The V and J ends lost 3 bases and 5 bases respectively, with 13 bases between them. CDR1 and CDR2 (germline): SEHNR, FQNEAQ (reference sequence). This CDR3 spans 15 amino acids. At the survey level, the v3.0 immunoSEQ assay was run. TCRdb keeps only in-frame clones here, not all; method: immunoSEQ multiplex PCR. The sample includes thousands of clones, 84% of them seen just once. The chain combines TRBV7-9 with TRBJ2-2, with D unclear. The clonotype comes from a man between 25 and 39 years old with HIV. The sequenced sample was unsorted PBMCs, obtained 0.3 years before starting antiretroviral therapy. The CDR3 is CASSFGSGETGELFF. The CDR3 nucleotides read TGTGCCAGCAGCTTCGGCTCGGGTGAGACCGGGGAGCTGTTTTTT.